One and the same sample provided the 8 T cell receptor beta chains below, sequenced in a study of CD8 T cells in Susac syndrome (dated by TCRdb to about 2019). The library was made by the immunoSEQ multiplex PCR assay. RNA was extracted with the RNeasy kit and roughly 0.45 to 1 ug was reverse transcribed using random hexamers. TCRdb took the public reads, trimmed them with fastp at Q25, ran MiXCR for clone calling and kept in-frame beta chains. Every entry covers one CDR3 protein and lists the most common genes and DNA from its rows. The sample table holds approximately 230,000 distinct CDR3 sequences, of which about 94% were seen once. The top ten hold less than 0.075% of the sample. Material: CD4+ T cells from PBMCs. The receptors were gathered from a human donor with multiple sclerosis.

The V and J genes are TRBV12-3 or TRBV12-4 and TRBJ2-2; weak D call: TRBD1 (5 bases). The length of the CDR3 is 14 residues. The V gene lost 6 bases and the J gene lost 2 bases, with 10 bases spanning the gap. CDR3 in DNA: TGTGCCAGCAGCCCCCAGGGAAACACCGGGGAGCTGTTTTTT. This translates into CASSPQGNTGELFF.

J is TRBJ1-2 and V is TRBV28, with TRBD1 matching 10 bases. CDR1 MDHEN and CDR2 SYDVKM come from the germline V gene. The CDR3 covers 16 residues. Unmatched junction bases numbered 12, after V lost 6 bases and J lost 5 bases. The CDR3 loop is CASSRQRDRGLYGYTF. The CDR3 DNA reads as TGTGCCAGCAGCCGACAACGGGACAGGGGATTGTATGGCTACACCTTC.

The rearrangement uses TRBV10-3 and TRBJ2-1, with no clear D. V gave up 0 bases and J gave up 5 bases, with 14 bases separating them. Per germline, CDR1 ENHRY and CDR2 SYGVKD. There are 16 residues in the CDR3. CDR3 nucleotide sequence: TGTGCCATCAGTGAGTCCGGCCGCGGCAACAACAATGAGCAGTTCTTC. This codes for CAISESGRGNNNEQFF.

The chain has TRBV14 and TRBJ2-3; D might be TRBD2 (6 bases). Germline V gene data show CDR1 as SGHDN and CDR2 as FVKESK. The V end lost 2 bases, the J end lost 3 bases, and 12 bases lay between the germline ends. The CDR3 runs 15 residues. CDR3 DNA sequence: TGTGCCAGCAGCCAACGGGCGGGGAATACAGATACGCAGTATTTT. Translating it yields CASSQRAGNTDTQYF.

The chain recombines TRBV25-1 with TRBJ1-4; D perhaps matches TRBD1 (5 bases). The CDR3 consists of 13 residues. CDR1 and CDR2 from the germline V gene are MGHDK and SYGVNS. The V end lost 4 bases, the J end lost 7 bases, and 10 bases lay between the germline ends. In DNA form, the CDR3 reads TGTGCCAGCAGTGGGTACGGGGGTGAAAAACTGTTTTTT. This codes for CASSGYGGEKLFF.

This clonotype was recorded only once. V and J are TRBV12-3 or TRBV12-4 and TRBJ1-5; D ambiguous. The CDR3 is made up of 14 amino acids. V lost 4 bases to trimming and J lost 0 bases, with 7 bases between them. In nucleotides, the CDR3 is TGTGCCAGCAGTTACCCGGATAGCAATCAGCCCCAGCATTTT. Its translation is CASSYPDSNQPQHF.

J is TRBJ1-5 and V is TRBV12-3 or TRBV12-4, with 9 bases identical to TRBD1. There are 14 residues in the CDR3. Trimming cost V 2 bases and J 5 bases; bases outside gene matches: 1. The CDR3, as DNA: TGTGCCAGCAGTTTAAGGGACAGGGATCAGCCCCAGCATTTT. As protein: CASSLRDRDQPQHF.

A remark on this clonotype: One junction end disagrees with the germline gene, perhaps due to a read error. This chain uses TRBV29-1 with TRBJ1-4; TRBD1 is a possible D gene (6 bases). Germline CDR1 SQVTM, CDR2 ANQGSEA. The CDR3 has 13 amino acids. The CDR3 loop is CSVAGTTNEKLFF. For the CDR3, the DNA is TGCAGCGTTGCCGGGACAACGAATGAAAAACTGTTTTTT.